A single sample is the source of the 28 T cell receptor beta chains below, sequenced in a study of cytomegalovirus exposure and HLA in healthy donors. PCR used 60 Vbeta primers and 13 Jbeta primers. Clones were read by immunoSEQ multiplex PCR, and TCRdb kept only the in-frame ones, dropping some. The sample lists about 150,000 clones, roughly 80% seen once, with about 4% in the top ten. What was sequenced was PBMCs. These receptors originate from a woman aged 40 to 50 in good health and CMV-seronegative.

This chain uses TRBV6-5 with TRBJ2-7, with a weak D call TRBD1 (5 bases). Germline loops: CDR1 MNHEY, CDR2 SVGAGI. The length of the CDR3 is 16 residues. Trimming shortened V by 0 bases and J by 0 bases, and 12 bases separated the two germline ends. The CDR3 nucleotides read TGTGCCAGCAGTTACTCGTTCCAGGGCAGCTCCTACGAGCAGTACTTC. This sequence encodes CASSYSFQGSSYEQYF.

The rearrangement links TRBV6-5 to TRBJ2-3; D uncertain. CDR3 size: 14 residues. V lost 2 bases and J lost 2, with 8 bases in between. From germline, CDR1 is MNHEY and CDR2 SVGAGI. This chain's CDR3 is CASSYDVVTDTQYF. CDR3 DNA sequence: TGTGCCAGCAGTTACGATGTAGTCACAGATACGCAGTATTTT.

This chain links TRBV11-2 with TRBJ2-6, with a possible D match to TRBD1 (5 bases). Germline loops: CDR1 SGHAT, CDR2 FQNNGV. This CDR3 comprises 19 residues. With 3 bases removed from V and 0 bases from J, the gap between germline ends came to 18 bases. The CDR3 spells CASSFDAQVALSGANVLTF. CDR3 DNA sequence: TGTGCCAGCAGCTTCGATGCACAGGTTGCCCTCTCTGGGGCCAACGTCCTGACTTTC.

The chain links TRBV5-1 to TRBJ2-4, with TRBD1 identical over 7 bases. Germline values: CDR1 SGHRS, CDR2 YFSETQ. V gave up 4 bases and J gave up 5 bases; unmatched junction bases: 9. This CDR3 contains 15 residues. The CDR3 nucleotides are TGCGCCAGCAGCCCGGGGACAGTGGGCGAAAACATTCAGTACTTC. Its protein is CASSPGTVGENIQYF. The entire variable domain, with the rest obtained from reference TRBV5-1 and TRBJ2-4, is as follows: KAGVTQTPRYLIKTRGQQVTLSCSPISGHRSVSWYQQTPGQGLQFLFEYFSETQRNKGNFPGRFSGRQFSNSRSEMNVSTLELGDSALYLCASSPGTVGENIQYFGAGTRLSVL.

The chain employs TRBV30 and TRBJ2-7; D might be TRBD1 (6 bases). CDR1 and CDR2 (germline): GTSNPN, SVGIG (reference sequence). The germline V and J ends were trimmed by 2 bases and 4 bases, with 9 bases remaining between them. CDR3 length: 12 residues. CDR3 protein: CAWSLGQYEQYF. The CDR3 DNA reads TGTGCCTGGAGTCTCGGACAGTACGAGCAGTACTTC.

This clone was detected only a few times. An end of the junction does not agree with germline; a read error may underlie this. DNA of the CDR3: TGCGCCTGGAGTGTAAGGGGGACAGGGGCGCACTTC. Translated: CAWSVRGTGAHF. The chain employs TRBV30 and TRBJ2-5; TRBD1 agrees at 10 bases. The germline V gene has CDR1 GTSNPN and CDR2 SVGIG (reference sequence). The CDR3 is 12 residues long.

V gene TRBV6-6 combines with J gene TRBJ2-7; D not resolved. The V gene lost 10 bases and the J gene lost 0 bases, with 16 bases spanning the gap. Germline V gene data show CDR1 as MNHNY and CDR2 as SVGAGI (reference sequence). CDR3 length: 14 amino acids. CDR3 sequence reads: CATTIPSSSYEQYF. For the CDR3, the DNA is TGTGCCACAACGATTCCATCGAGCTCCTACGAGCAGTACTTC.

The V and J genes are TRBV7-8 and TRBJ2-3; a possible D gene is TRBD1 (5 bases). From germline, CDR1 is SGHVS and CDR2 FQNEAQ. This CDR3 spans 15 amino acids. Trimming removed 2 bases at V and 2 bases at J, with 11 bases between. The CDR3 is CASSLPQGYTDTQYF. The CDR3 DNA is TGTGCCAGCAGCTTACCCCAGGGATACACAGATACGCAGTATTTT.

The chain joins TRBV10-3 to TRBJ1-2; no clear D gene. V was trimmed by 2 bases and J by 4 bases, leaving 5 bases between them. Germline CDR1 ENHRY, CDR2 SYGVKD. The length of the CDR3 is 12 residues. DNA for the CDR3: TGTGCCATCAGTGAGGTATCCTATGGCTACACCTTC. Translated, it gives CAISEVSYGYTF.

The chain couples TRBV10-3 to TRBJ2-1; 12 bases match TRBD2. This CDR3 is built from 15 residues. J lost 1 base, V lost 8 bases, and 3 bases had no gene match. Germline V gene lookup returns CDR1 ENHRY and CDR2 SYGVKD. CDR3 nucleotide sequence: TGTGCCATCCATACTAGCGGGGGGTCCTACAATGAGCAGTTCTTC. Translated: CAIHTSGGSYNEQFF.

The genes are TRBV5-4 and TRBJ1-4; D is undetermined. The CDR3 spans 13 residues. V shed 4 bases and J shed 14 bases, with 18 bases lying between them. The V gene's germline CDR1 is SGHNT and CDR2 YYREEE (reference sequence). CDR3 DNA: TGTGCCAGCAGCCCTCGGGGATCCGACTATCTGTTTTTT. It codes for CASSPRGSDYLFF.

This clone appeared once. The rearrangement links TRBV7-8 to TRBJ1-2; TRBD1 matches 10 bases. The CDR3 is made up of 18 amino acids. Trimming removed 0 bases from V and 3 bases from J; junction bases left unmatched: 10. CDR1 is SGHVS, CDR2 FQNEAQ, per germline. CDR3 in amino acids: CASSLALGTGDRDYGYTF. In DNA, the CDR3 is TGTGCCAGCAGCTTAGCGCTGGGGACAGGGGATCGGGACTATGGCTACACCTTC.

The rearrangement joins TRBV5-1 to TRBJ1-2, with 10 bases matching TRBD1. There are 16 residues in the CDR3. Germline CDR1 reads SGHRS; CDR2 reads YFSETQ. V lost 7 bases and J lost 4; bases outside the gene matches: 13. Written as DNA, the CDR3 is TGCGCCAGCGCCCTAGGTGACAGGGGGCAAGGCTATGGCTACACCTTC. Protein sequence: CASALGDRGQGYGYTF.

The chain has TRBV6-5 and TRBJ1-1, with 7 bases aligning to TRBD1. Trimming removed 2 bases from V and 0 bases from J; junction bases left unmatched: 0. Per germline, CDR1 MNHEY and CDR2 SVGAGI. This CDR3 region has 14 residues. The CDR3 region is CASSYGQVNTEAFF. The CDR3 coding sequence is TGTGCCAGCAGTTACGGACAGGTGAACACTGAAGCTTTCTTT.

A few counts support this clone. The chain has TRBV29-1 and TRBJ2-6; 8 bases map to TRBD1. Germline CDR1 reads SQVTM; CDR2 reads ANQGSEA. The trim removed 6 bases at V and 4 bases at J, leaving 2 bases unmatched. The length of the CDR3 is 13 residues. The CDR3 DNA reads TGCAGCGTCCGGGACAGGGGGGCCAACGTCCTGACTTTC. Its protein product is CSVRDRGANVLTF.

This clone has more than one count but fewer than ten. The V call is TRBV6-1, the J call TRBJ2-1; no definite D call. The germline V gene has CDR1 MNHNS and CDR2 SASEGT. Trimming cost V 6 bases and J 6 bases, with 18 bases left between them. The CDR3 runs to 15 residues. The CDR3 bases are TGTGCCAGCAGCCATGACTCAACTCTAGGCAATGAGCAGTTCTTC. Its translation is CASSHDSTLGNEQFF.

In its sample, this clone ranks as medium-sized. CDR3 DNA sequence: TGTGCCAGAAGCAGAGGGACTAGCGGGGGCTGCTGGTACGAGCAGTACTTC. It yields the protein CARSRGTSGGCWYEQYF. The chain combines TRBV5-3 with TRBJ2-7, with 14 bases that match TRBD2. Being an ORF, TRBV5-3 has a function that is uncertain. CDR3 size: 17 residues. J gave up 4 bases and V 4 bases, and 10 bases lay outside the gene matches.

V usage is TRBV28 and J usage is TRBJ2-1, with 8 bases that match TRBD2. Trimming removed 8 bases from V and 0 bases from J; junction bases left unmatched: 12. Germline V gene data show CDR1 as MDHEN and CDR2 as SYDVKM. The CDR3 loop spans 17 amino acids. Written as DNA, the CDR3 is TGTGCCAGCTATACTAGCGGAGCTGGGTACTCCTACAATGAGCAGTTCTTC. Its translation: CASYTSGAGYSYNEQFF.

The genes are TRBV7-2 and TRBJ2-7, with 7 bases lining up with TRBD2. CDR3 length equals 18 residues. J was trimmed by 0 bases and V by 1 base; bases with no gene match: 12. Germline CDR1 is SGHTA and CDR2 is FQGNSA. In nucleotides, the CDR3 is TGTGCCAGCAGCTTAGGGCCCGGGGGGAGACTAGACTCCTACGAGCAGTACTTC. Amino acids: CASSLGPGGRLDSYEQYF.

This chain links TRBV4-1 with TRBJ1-4; D unclear. This CDR3 region has 14 residues. V was cut by 0 bases and J by 5 bases, with 7 bases left in between. CDR1 MGHRA and CDR2 YSYEKL come from the germline V gene. Written as DNA, the CDR3 is TGCGCCAGCAGCCAAGATAACGGGAATGAAAAACTGTTTTTT. This sequence encodes CASSQDNGNEKLFF.

The chain joins TRBV11-3 to TRBJ2-5, with 8 bases fitting TRBD1. V lost 8 bases, J lost 0 bases, and 8 bases stayed unmatched. Looked up from germline, CDR1 is SGHNT and CDR2 is YENEEA. The CDR3 length is 15 residues. The CDR3 region has the DNA TGTGCCAGCGGGGGTGGCAGGGGGCACCAAGAGACCCAGTACTTC. The encoded protein is CASGGGRGHQETQYF.

This chain uses TRBV11-3 with TRBJ2-3, with 12 nucleotides matching TRBD2. The CDR3 contains 16 residues. Germline V gene sequence: CDR1 SGHNT, CDR2 YENEEA. V dropped 4 bases and J dropped 5; count of bases not matched to a gene: 7. In DNA, the CDR3 is TGTGCCAGCAGCTGGGCTAGCGGGAGGGCCATAGATACGCAGTATTTT. It translates to CASSWASGRAIDTQYF.

The chain couples TRBV7-2 to TRBJ2-7; the D gene is possibly TRBD1 (6 bases). Germline V gives CDR1 SGHTA, CDR2 FQGNSA. Trimming stripped 0 bases from V and 3 bases from J, with 6 bases between. This CDR3 contains 13 residues. The chain's CDR3 is CASSLAGHYEQYF. As DNA, the CDR3 is TGTGCCAGCAGCTTAGCGGGACACTACGAGCAGTACTTC.

CDR3 in amino acids: CASSPRGAIRNTEAFF. The CDR3 coding sequence is TGCGCCAGCAGCCCCCGGGGGGCTATTAGGAACACTGAAGCTTTCTTT. J is TRBJ1-1 and V is TRBV5-1; D is possibly TRBD1 (6 bases). Trimming removed 4 bases at V and 1 base at J, with 17 bases between. This CDR3 has 16 residues. Germline CDR1 SGHRS, CDR2 YFSETQ.

The chain uses TRBV27 and TRBJ2-7; D may be TRBD1 (8 bases). The CDR3 totals 15 residues. Germline V gene lookup returns CDR1 MNHEY and CDR2 SMNVEV (reference sequence). Trimming left V 4 bases short and J 2 bases short, with 15 bases between. Here the CDR3 DNA reads TGTGCCAGCAGTTCGCCACAGGGGGGGGCCTACGAGCAGTACTTC. Its protein is CASSSPQGGAYEQYF.

The J gene is TRBJ2-1, the V gene TRBV28; no clear D gene. The CDR3 extends over 15 amino acids. Trimming removed 2 bases at V and 0 bases at J, with 8 bases between. Germline CDR1 is MDHEN and CDR2 is SYDVKM. CDR3 amino acids: CASSLTVSSYNEQFF. The CDR3 DNA follows: TGTGCCAGCAGTTTAACGGTAAGCTCCTACAATGAGCAGTTCTTC. The complete variable domain, with remaining parts taken from reference TRBV28 and TRBJ2-1, reads DVKVTQSSRYLVKRTGEKVFLECVQDMDHENMFWYRQDPGLGLRLIYFSYDVKMKEKGDIPEGYSVSREKKERFSLILESASTNQTSMYLCASSLTVSSYNEQFFGPGTRLTVL.

V gene TRBV4-1 combines with J gene TRBJ2-3; 8 positions agree with TRBD2. CDR1 MGHRA and CDR2 YSYEKL come from the germline V gene. The CDR3 spans 17 residues. The V segment lost 2 bases and the J segment 2 bases; nucleotides outside the gene matches: 9. CDR3 region: CASSQIPPGGTTDTQYF. CDR3 coding DNA: TGCGCCAGCAGCCAAATCCCTCCGGGGGGGACCACAGATACGCAGTATTTT.

The genes are TRBV30 and TRBJ2-1; maybe TRBD1 (5 bases). V lost 7 bases and J lost 8, with 12 bases in between. CDR3 length: 11 residues. Germline loops: CDR1 GTSNPN, CDR2 SVGIG (reference sequence). CDR3 sequence reads: CAFSGLDEQFF. The CDR3 region has the DNA TGTGCCTTTTCAGGGTTGGATGAGCAGTTCTTC.